One sample yielded the 20 T cell receptor beta chains listed below, sequenced in a study of T cell responses to AZD1222 COVID-19 vaccine. The assay was immunoSEQ multiplex PCR, and TCRdb's table has in-frame clones only and misses some. The data hold 150,000 or so clones, with 90% observed a single time. Sequencing used peripheral blood, obtained on day 0 of AZD1222 vaccination. Source of these receptors: an adult in good health.

As concerns this clone: Relative to the germline gene, one junction end is altered; a read error may explain this. V and J are TRBV5-4 and TRBJ2-2; TRBD2 matches at 7 bases. Germline CDR1 SGHNT, CDR2 YYREEE (reference sequence). The CDR3 extends over 16 amino acids. In nucleotides, the CDR3 is TGTGCCAGCAGCTTGGACACGGGAGGAAACACCGGGAAGCTGTTTTTT. Translating gives CASSLDTGGNTGKLFF.

This clone was detected only a few times. The rearrangement links TRBV28 to TRBJ1-2; D gene unclear. The CDR3 has 12 residues. CDR1 and CDR2 (germline): MDHEN, SYDVKM. V gave up 5 bases and J gave up 8 bases, with 12 bases separating them. For the CDR3, the DNA is TGTGCCAGCAGTCCAGACCCCTTCGGCTACACCTTC. Residues: CASSPDPFGYTF.

The chain couples TRBV29-1 to TRBJ1-2, with a weak D call TRBD1 (5 bases). From germline, CDR1 is SQVTM and CDR2 ANQGSEA. This CDR3 region has 10 residues. Between the trimmed V and J ends, which lost 4 bases and 7 bases, there was a span of 7 bases. The CDR3 DNA is TGCAGCGTTGGGGGACTTGGCTACACCTTC. Translating gives CSVGGLGYTF. The full variable domain, with the rest looked up from reference TRBV29-1 and TRBJ1-2, is SAVISQKPSRDICQRGTSLTIQCQVDSQVTMMFWYRQQPGQSLTLIATANQGSEATYESGFVIDKFPISRPNLTFSTLTVSNMSPEDSSIYLCSVGGLGYTFGSGTRLTVV.

In this sample, this clone turned up once. The chain carries TRBV19 and TRBJ2-5, with TRBD2 matching over 9 bases. J gave up 2 bases and V 3 bases, and 13 bases lay outside the gene matches. The CDR3 runs 18 residues. Germline assignment: CDR1 LNHDA and CDR2 SQIVND (reference sequence). The CDR3 DNA sequence: TGTGCCAGTAGTATCGCAACGATCTGGCGGGAGGGACAAGAGACCCAGTACTTC. Translating it yields CASSIATIWREGQETQYF.

This clone was seen more than once but under ten times. The chain has TRBV12-3 or TRBV12-4 and TRBJ1-5; D is uncertain. V lost 3 bases and J 4 bases, leaving 7 bases between the germline ends. This CDR3 region has 13 residues. The CDR3 coding sequence is TGTGCCAGCAGTTTGTTGGAAAATCAGCCCCAGCATTTT. Translating gives CASSLLENQPQHF.

This chain's CDR3 is CASSSPGLAGSSGANVLTF. CDR3 nucleotide sequence: TGTGCCAGCAGTTCCCCCGGACTAGCGGGATCCTCTGGGGCCAACGTCCTGACTTTC. The chain employs TRBV28 and TRBJ2-6, with 12 positions matching TRBD2. The length of the CDR3 is 19 residues. V trimming: 4 bases; J trimming: 0 bases; junction bases outside the gene matches: 7. Per germline, CDR1 MDHEN and CDR2 SYDVKM.

The rearrangement uses TRBV7-3 and TRBJ2-1, with 8 bases that match TRBD2. Germline V gene sequence: CDR1 SGHTA, CDR2 FQGTGA. This CDR3 is 12 amino acids long. Losses at the gene ends were 5 bases for V and 15 bases for J; bases not matched to a gene: 9. CDR3 residues: CASSQIAGSLFF. The CDR3 DNA is TGTGCCAGCAGCCAAATAGCGGGATCTCTGTTCTTC.

This rearrangement joins TRBV25-1 to TRBJ2-4; TRBD2 matches 9 bases. V shed 2 bases, J shed 6 bases, and the junction held 2 bases outside the gene matches. The CDR3 loop spans 14 amino acids. Germline lookup yields CDR1 MGHDK and CDR2 SYGVNS. CDR3 residues: CASSEGAGGNIQYF. The CDR3 bases are TGTGCCAGCAGTGAAGGAGCGGGAGGAAACATTCAGTACTTC. The variable domain in full, completed from reference TRBV25-1 and TRBJ2-4, reads EADIYQTPRYLVIGTGKKITLECSQTMGHDKMYWYQQDPGMELHLIHYSYGVNSTEKGDLSSESTVSRIRTEHFPLTLESARPSHTSQYLCASSEGAGGNIQYFGAGTRLSVL.

The chain joins TRBV14 to TRBJ2-6; D tentatively reads TRBD1 or TRBD2 (5 bases each). There are 16 residues in the CDR3. Trimming pared 1 base from V and 2 bases from J, leaving 9 bases between. The V gene's germline CDR1 is SGHDN and CDR2 FVKESK. The CDR3 reads CASSQVVGAGANVLTF. Here the CDR3 DNA reads TGTGCCAGCAGCCAAGTTGTGGGGGCTGGGGCCAACGTCCTGACTTTC.

This clone was observed once. The gene calls are TRBV28 and TRBJ2-7, with 7 nucleotides matching TRBD2. The germline V gene has CDR1 MDHEN and CDR2 SYDVKM. There are 15 residues in the CDR3. The ends lost 6 bases at V and 4 bases at J; junction bases unmatched: 12. DNA of the CDR3: TGTGCCAGCAGAGACTCTAGCGGCCCAACGTACGAGCAGTACTTC. Its protein is CASRDSSGPTYEQYF. Variable domain in full (rest from reference TRBV28 and TRBJ2-7): DVKVTQSSRYLVKRTGEKVFLECVQDMDHENMFWYRQDPGLGLRLIYFSYDVKMKEKGDIPEGYSVSREKKERFSLILESASTNQTSMYLCASRDSSGPTYEQYFGPGTRLTVT.

This rearrangement joins TRBV5-4 to TRBJ1-1; D unresolved. This CDR3 has 14 amino acids. In germline, CDR1 is SGHNT, CDR2 YYREEE (reference sequence). Trimming took 0 bases from V and 6 from J, leaving 12 bases between them. The CDR3 bases are TGTGCCAGCAGCTTGGTCCTCCCCGGGTCTGAAGCTTTCTTT. This codes for CASSLVLPGSEAFF.

The V and J genes are TRBV29-1 and TRBJ2-3; 7 bases agree with TRBD1. This CDR3 is built from 16 residues. Germline CDR1 reads SQVTM; CDR2 reads ANQGSEA. The trim removed 7 bases at V and 4 bases at J, leaving 17 bases unmatched. CDR3: CSALPYRQGSADTQYF. The CDR3 nucleotides are TGCAGCGCATTACCCTATCGACAGGGAAGTGCAGATACGCAGTATTTT.

This clone was picked up one time. This chain links TRBV29-1 with TRBJ2-1; 7 nucleotides agree with TRBD2. Germline loops: CDR1 SQVTM, CDR2 ANQGSEA. After removal of 4 bases from V and 3 bases from J, the junction contained 3 bases not matched to a gene. The CDR3 has 13 amino acids. CDR3 loop: CSVVERGYNEQFF. As DNA, the CDR3 is TGCAGCGTTGTGGAGCGGGGCTACAATGAGCAGTTCTTC.

This sequence joins TRBV18 and TRBJ2-1; possibly TRBD1 for D (6 bases). V was clipped by 5 bases and J by 5 bases, with 19 bases between them. CDR1 KGHSH and CDR2 LQKENI come from the germline V gene. The CDR3 runs to 16 residues. CDR3 bases: TGTGCCAGCTCAGTCACCGGGACAAGGGGACACAATGAGCAGTTCTTC. It codes for CASSVTGTRGHNEQFF.

This chain links TRBV28 with TRBJ1-2; D not resolved. There are 14 residues in the CDR3. V was pared by 7 bases and J by 3 bases, with 15 bases between. Germline values: CDR1 MDHEN, CDR2 SYDVKM. The CDR3 DNA sequence: TGTGCCAGCACCCTGTTGGACGGGGACTATGGCTACACCTTC. Protein: CASTLLDGDYGYTF.

The chain is built from TRBV18 and TRBJ1-2; TRBD1 is a possible D gene (6 bases). The length of the CDR3 is 13 residues. Germline V gene lookup returns CDR1 KGHSH and CDR2 LQKENI. V lost 6 bases and J 6 bases, leaving 14 bases between the germline ends. The CDR3 reads CASSISQGDGYTF. The CDR3 DNA follows: TGTGCCAGCTCCATCTCACAGGGAGATGGCTACACCTTC.

The rearrangement uses TRBV6-5 and TRBJ2-1; possible D gene TRBD2, 5 bases. Germline V gene sequence: CDR1 MNHEY, CDR2 SVGAGI. The ends were cut back, 2 bases at V and 9 bases at J, with 17 bases in the middle. The CDR3 sequence is 15 residues long. CDR3 bases: TGTGCCAGCAGTTACGAGGGCCCCAGCCCTAGTGAGCAGTTCTTC. It yields the protein CASSYEGPSPSEQFF.

V is TRBV2 and J is TRBJ2-2, with D perhaps being TRBD1 or TRBD2 (7 bases each). Germline V lookup: CDR1 SNHLY, CDR2 FYNNEI. The CDR3 is made up of 13 amino acids. V lost 5 bases to trimming and J lost 5 bases, with 9 bases between them. The CDR3 reads CASSQGGTGELFF. The CDR3 DNA reads as TGTGCCAGCAGTCAGGGGGGGACCGGGGAGCTGTTTTTT.

The J gene is TRBJ1-6, the V gene TRBV7-2; D is unresolved. Germline V gives CDR1 SGHTA, CDR2 FQGNSA. V was clipped by 1 base and J by 7 bases, with 11 bases between them. This CDR3 spans 15 amino acids. CDR3 region: CASSLEGLGNSPLHF. DNA for the CDR3: TGTGCCAGCAGCTTAGAAGGGCTAGGCAATTCACCCCTCCACTTT.

In nucleotides, the CDR3 is TGTGCCAGCAGCACAGGGGGCCGATGGGGCTACACCTTC. Translated, it gives CASSTGGRWGYTF. The rearrangement joins TRBV6-5 to TRBJ1-2, with 9 positions matching TRBD1. The V gene's germline CDR1 is MNHEY and CDR2 SVGAGI. This CDR3 contains 13 residues. The V segment lost 6 bases and the J segment 8 bases; nucleotides outside the gene matches: 7.